The clone carrying this T cell receptor beta chain was picked up a small number of times. Its antigen remains unidentified. The data originate from a study of cytomegalovirus exposure and HLA in healthy donors. Points from the study as a whole: It is likely that the observed cluster of highly shared sequence variants was a sequencing artifact. A reported reduction in N-insertions relative to the 666-donor mean was seen in an Asian-associated ancestry cluster in a later analysis. More clonal expansion characterized HLA-associated TCR beta chains than equally common others in a later analysis. Later analysis showed most CMV-associated TCR beta chains appearing HLA-restricted.

PCR employed 60 Vbeta and 13 Jbeta primers. The data were produced by immunoSEQ multiplex PCR, yet TCRdb's version contains in-frame clones alone and is incomplete. This sample has roughly 150,000 clones, with approximately 80% found just once. The V gene's germline CDR1 is MNHNS and CDR2 SASEGT. The CDR3 length is 15 residues. V was trimmed by 4 bases and J by 10 bases, leaving 22 bases between them. The chain carries TRBV6-1 and TRBJ1-1; D is unclear. The receptor was isolated from a woman aged 40 to 50 in good health and CMV-seronegative. Input material: PBMCs. CDR3 DNA sequence: TGTGCCAGCAGTGTGCAGAGAACGAACACTGAGGGAGCTTTCTTT. This codes for CASSVQRTNTEGAFF.